The 5 T cell receptor beta chains in this list originate from one sample, sequenced in a study of CD8 T cells in Susac syndrome. RNA was extracted with the RNeasy kit, and a quantity of about 0.5 to 1 ug was reverse transcribed using random hexamers. TCRdb used MiXCR to reprocess the immunoSEQ multiplex PCR reads, holding one entry per CDR3 protein. In the table there are 150,000 to 200,000 distinct CDR3 sequences, around 94% of which are singletons. The material sequenced was CD4+ T cells from PBMCs. All receptors come from a human donor in good health.

V and J are TRBV18 and TRBJ2-1; 11 nucleotides match TRBD2. V shed 3 bases, J shed 9 bases, and the junction held 1 base outside the gene matches. Germline CDR1 KGHSH, CDR2 LQKENI. CDR3 length equals 13 residues. CDR3 bases: TGTGCCAGCTCACCTGGACTAGCGGGTGAGCAGTTCTTC. As protein: CASSPGLAGEQFF.

This clonotype occurred a few times. The rearrangement joins TRBV6-5 to TRBJ2-7, with a weak D call TRBD2 (5 bases). This CDR3 comprises 12 residues. Germline CDR1 is MNHEY and CDR2 is SVGAGI. Trimming left V 4 bases short and J 2 bases short, with 6 bases between. In DNA, the CDR3 is TGTGCCAGCAGTTCCGGGGCCTACGAGCAGTACTTC. Amino acids: CASSSGAYEQYF.

This chain uses TRBV7-9 with TRBJ1-1; D unclear. Germline lookup yields CDR1 SEHNR and CDR2 FQNEAQ (reference sequence). The length of the CDR3 is 14 residues. The V end was cut by 6 bases, the J end by 1 base, with 12 bases between. The CDR3 coding sequence is TGTGCCAGCAGTCCAACCTGGGGGAACACTGAAGCTTTCTTT. This sequence encodes CASSPTWGNTEAFF.

The V call is TRBV29-1, the J call TRBJ1-1, with D possibly TRBD1 on 6 matching bases. CDR1 SQVTM and CDR2 ANQGSEA come from the germline V gene. This CDR3 is 15 amino acids long. CDR3 in DNA: TGCAGTCGATCACAGGGTGGGTCCATGAACACTGAAGCTTTCTTT. Amino acid sequence: CSRSQGGSMNTEAFF.

J is TRBJ2-7 and V is TRBV20-1; tentative D call: TRBD1 (6 bases). CDR1 and CDR2 from the germline V gene are DFQATT and SNEGSKA (reference sequence). The length of the CDR3 is 10 residues. The V gene lost 6 bases and the J gene lost 5 bases, with 8 bases spanning the gap. In nucleotides, the CDR3 is TGCAGTGCCAGGACAGACGAGCAGTACTTC. It encodes CSARTDEQYF.